The T cell receptor beta chain described here comes from a study of T-cell memory formation after mild COVID-19. Study as a whole: Across donors, TCR clusters were largely donor specific.

Trimming pared 2 bases from V and 7 bases from J, leaving 11 bases between. The CDR3 is 13 residues long. Germline V lookup: CDR1 MNHNS, CDR2 SASEGT. Regarding the study as a whole: For second-wave clones that peaked at day 37, SARS-CoV-2 specificity went unverified.

This clonotype was detected ten times or more. Antigen specificity is unknown. 5'RACE with constant-segment primers yielded barcoded, UMI-tagged TCR alpha and TCR beta cDNA libraries. TCRdb used MiXCR to reprocess the 5' RACE reads, holding one entry per CDR3 protein. The repertoire holds tens of thousands of distinct CDR3 sequences, with 7.4% as singletons. This clonotype originated in an adult woman who had mild COVID-19 (a few samples of this study predate the infection). Cell type and time point are not known. The rearrangement uses TRBV6-1 and TRBJ1-2; maybe TRBD1 (6 bases). Source material: PBMCs or a T cell subset sorted from them (not recorded which). The CDR3 nucleotides read TGTGCCAGCAGTGAATCGACAGGCCTTGGCTACACCTTC. This gives the protein CASSESTGLGYTF.